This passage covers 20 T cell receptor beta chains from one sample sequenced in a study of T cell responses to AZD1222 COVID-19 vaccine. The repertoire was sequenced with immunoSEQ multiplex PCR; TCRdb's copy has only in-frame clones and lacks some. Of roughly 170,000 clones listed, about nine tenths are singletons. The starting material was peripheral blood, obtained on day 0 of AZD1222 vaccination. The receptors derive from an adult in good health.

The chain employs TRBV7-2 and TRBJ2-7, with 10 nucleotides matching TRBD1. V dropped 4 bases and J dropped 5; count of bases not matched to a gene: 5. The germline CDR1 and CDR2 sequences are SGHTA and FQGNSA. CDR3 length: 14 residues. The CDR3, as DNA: TGTGCCAGCAGCTATGTGACAGGGGGCAACGAGCAGTACTTC. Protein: CASSYVTGGNEQYF.

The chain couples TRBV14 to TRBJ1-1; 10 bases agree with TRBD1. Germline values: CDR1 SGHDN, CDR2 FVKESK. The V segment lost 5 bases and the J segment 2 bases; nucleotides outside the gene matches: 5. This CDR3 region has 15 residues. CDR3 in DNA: TGTGCCAGCAGCTATCGACAGGGGGCCAACACTGAAGCTTTCTTT. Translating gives CASSYRQGANTEAFF.

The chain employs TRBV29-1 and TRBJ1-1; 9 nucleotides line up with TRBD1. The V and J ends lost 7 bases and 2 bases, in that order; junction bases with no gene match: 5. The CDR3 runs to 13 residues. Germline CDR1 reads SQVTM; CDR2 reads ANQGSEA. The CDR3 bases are TGCAGCGCCACACAGGGGGCAAACACTGAAGCTTTCTTT. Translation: CSATQGANTEAFF.

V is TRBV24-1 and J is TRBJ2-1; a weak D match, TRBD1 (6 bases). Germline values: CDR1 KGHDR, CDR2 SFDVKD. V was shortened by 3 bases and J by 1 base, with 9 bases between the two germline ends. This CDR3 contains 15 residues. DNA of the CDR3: TGTGCCACCAGTGATCCACAGGGTTCCTACAATGAGCAGTTCTTC. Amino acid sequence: CATSDPQGSYNEQFF.

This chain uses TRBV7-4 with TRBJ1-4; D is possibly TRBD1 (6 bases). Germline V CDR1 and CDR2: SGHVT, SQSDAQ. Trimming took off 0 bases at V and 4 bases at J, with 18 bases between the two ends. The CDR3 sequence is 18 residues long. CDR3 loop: CASSLAPLREGGNEKLFF. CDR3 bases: TGTGCCAGCAGCTTAGCGCCACTTAGGGAGGGGGGTAATGAAAAACTGTTTTTT.

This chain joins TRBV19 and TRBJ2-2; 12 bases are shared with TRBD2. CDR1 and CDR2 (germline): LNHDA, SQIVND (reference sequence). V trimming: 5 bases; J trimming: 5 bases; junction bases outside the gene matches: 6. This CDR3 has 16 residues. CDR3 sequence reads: CASSSSGRAGTGELFF. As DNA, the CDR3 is TGTGCCAGTAGTTCTAGCGGGAGGGCCGGGACCGGGGAGCTGTTTTTT.

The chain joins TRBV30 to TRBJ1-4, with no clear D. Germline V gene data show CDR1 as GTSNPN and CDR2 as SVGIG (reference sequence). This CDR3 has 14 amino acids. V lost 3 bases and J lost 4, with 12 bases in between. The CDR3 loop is CAWRPGRNNEKLFF. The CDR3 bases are TGTGCCTGGAGACCCGGGCGTAATAATGAAAAACTGTTTTTT.

The CDR3 sequence: CASRTAGGLQNIQYF. For the CDR3, the DNA is TGTGCCAGCAGGACAGCGGGAGGACTCCAAAACATTCAGTACTTC. The chain carries TRBV28 and TRBJ2-4, with 9 bases fitting TRBD2. With 6 bases clipped from V and 5 bases from J, the junction kept 8 bases outside the gene matches. CDR3 length: 15 residues. Germline CDR1 MDHEN, CDR2 SYDVKM. The whole variable domain, filled in from reference TRBV28 and TRBJ2-4, reads DVKVTQSSRYLVKRTGEKVFLECVQDMDHENMFWYRQDPGLGLRLIYFSYDVKMKEKGDIPEGYSVSREKKERFSLILESASTNQTSMYLCASRTAGGLQNIQYFGAGTRLSVL.

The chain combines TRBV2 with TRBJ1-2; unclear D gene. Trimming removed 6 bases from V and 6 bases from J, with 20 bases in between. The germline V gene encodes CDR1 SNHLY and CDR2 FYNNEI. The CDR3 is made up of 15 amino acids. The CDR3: CASRPPGNQGDGYTF. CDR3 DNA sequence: TGTGCCAGCAGACCCCCGGGTAACCAAGGAGATGGCTACACCTTC.

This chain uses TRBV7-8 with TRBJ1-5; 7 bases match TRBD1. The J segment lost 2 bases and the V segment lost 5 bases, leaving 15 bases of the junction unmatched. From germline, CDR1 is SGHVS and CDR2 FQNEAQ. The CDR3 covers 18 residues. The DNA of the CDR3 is TGTGCCAGCAGCCCGGGGACAGAGGGGGGTTCGGGCAATCAGCCCCAGCATTTT. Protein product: CASSPGTEGGSGNQPQHF.

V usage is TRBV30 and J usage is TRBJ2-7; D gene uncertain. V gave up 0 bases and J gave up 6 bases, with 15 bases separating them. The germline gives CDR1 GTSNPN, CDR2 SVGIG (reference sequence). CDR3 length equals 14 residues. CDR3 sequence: CAWSVRGGISEQYF. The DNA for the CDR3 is TGTGCCTGGAGTGTACGCGGCGGTATCTCCGAGCAGTACTTC.

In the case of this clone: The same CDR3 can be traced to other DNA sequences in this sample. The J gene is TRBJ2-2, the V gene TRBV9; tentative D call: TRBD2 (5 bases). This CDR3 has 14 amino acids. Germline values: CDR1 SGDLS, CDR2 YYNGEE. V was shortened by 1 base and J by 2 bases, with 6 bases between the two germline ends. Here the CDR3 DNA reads TGTGCCAGCAGCGTACGGGGTAACACCGGGGAGCTGTTTTTT. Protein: CASSVRGNTGELFF.

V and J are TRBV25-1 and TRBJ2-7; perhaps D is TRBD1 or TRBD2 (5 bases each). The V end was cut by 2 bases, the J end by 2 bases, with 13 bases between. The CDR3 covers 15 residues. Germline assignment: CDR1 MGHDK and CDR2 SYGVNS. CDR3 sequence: CASSENGLGAYEQYF. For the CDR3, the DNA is TGTGCCAGCAGTGAAAACGGACTGGGGGCCTACGAGCAGTACTTC.

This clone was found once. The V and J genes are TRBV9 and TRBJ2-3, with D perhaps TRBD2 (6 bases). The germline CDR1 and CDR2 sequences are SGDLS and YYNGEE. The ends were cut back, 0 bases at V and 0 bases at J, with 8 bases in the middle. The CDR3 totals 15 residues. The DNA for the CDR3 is TGTGCCAGCAGCGTAGGCGGGGCTAGCACAGATACGCAGTATTTT. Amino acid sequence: CASSVGGASTDTQYF. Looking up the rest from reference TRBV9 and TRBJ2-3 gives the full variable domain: DSGVTQTPKHLITATGQRVTLRCSPRSGDLSVYWYQQSLDQGLQFLIQYYNGEERAKGNILERFSAQQFPDLHSELNLSSLELGDSALYFCASSVGGASTDTQYFGPGTRLTVL.

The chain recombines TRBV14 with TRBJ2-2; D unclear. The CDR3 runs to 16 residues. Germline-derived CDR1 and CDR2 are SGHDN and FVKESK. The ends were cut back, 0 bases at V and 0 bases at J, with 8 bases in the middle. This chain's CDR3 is CASSQDYKANTGELFF. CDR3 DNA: TGTGCCAGCAGCCAAGATTACAAAGCGAACACCGGGGAGCTGTTTTTT.

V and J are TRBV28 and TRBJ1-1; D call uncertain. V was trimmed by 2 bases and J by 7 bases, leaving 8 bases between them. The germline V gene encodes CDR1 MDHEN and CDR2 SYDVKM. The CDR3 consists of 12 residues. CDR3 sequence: CASSLLYGEAFF. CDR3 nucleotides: TGTGCCAGCAGTTTACTTTATGGTGAAGCTTTCTTT.

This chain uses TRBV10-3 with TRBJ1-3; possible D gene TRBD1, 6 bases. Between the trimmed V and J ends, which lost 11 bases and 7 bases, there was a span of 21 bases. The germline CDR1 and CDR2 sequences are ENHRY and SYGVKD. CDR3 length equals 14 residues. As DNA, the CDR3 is TGTGCCTCCTACCCGACAAGGGGGGGGAACACCATATATTTT. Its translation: CASYPTRGGNTIYF.

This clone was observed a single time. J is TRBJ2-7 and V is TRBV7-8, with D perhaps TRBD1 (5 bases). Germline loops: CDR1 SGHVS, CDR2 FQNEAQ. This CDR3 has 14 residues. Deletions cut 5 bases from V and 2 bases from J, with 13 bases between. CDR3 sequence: CASSLDINAYEQYF. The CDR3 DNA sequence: TGTGCCAGCAGCCTGGACATAAACGCCTACGAGCAGTACTTC. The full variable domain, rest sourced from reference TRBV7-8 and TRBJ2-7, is GAGVSQSPRYKVAKRGQDVALRCDPISGHVSLFWYQQALGQGPEFLTYFQNEAQLDKSGLPSDRFFAERPEGSVSTLKIQRTQQEDSAVYLCASSLDINAYEQYFGPGTRLTVT.

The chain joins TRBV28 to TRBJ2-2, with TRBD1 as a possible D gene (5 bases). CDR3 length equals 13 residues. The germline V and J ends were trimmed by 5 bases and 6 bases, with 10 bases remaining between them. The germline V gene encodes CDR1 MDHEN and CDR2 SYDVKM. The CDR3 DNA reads TGTGCCAGCAGTCTAACAGGTCCCGGGGAGCTGTTTTTT. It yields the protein CASSLTGPGELFF.

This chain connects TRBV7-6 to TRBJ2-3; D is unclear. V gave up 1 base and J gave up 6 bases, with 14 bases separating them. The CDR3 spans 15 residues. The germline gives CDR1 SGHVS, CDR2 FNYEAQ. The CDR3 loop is CASSLGVAVRDTQYF. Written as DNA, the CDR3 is TGTGCCAGCAGCTTAGGTGTGGCAGTCAGGGATACGCAGTATTTT.